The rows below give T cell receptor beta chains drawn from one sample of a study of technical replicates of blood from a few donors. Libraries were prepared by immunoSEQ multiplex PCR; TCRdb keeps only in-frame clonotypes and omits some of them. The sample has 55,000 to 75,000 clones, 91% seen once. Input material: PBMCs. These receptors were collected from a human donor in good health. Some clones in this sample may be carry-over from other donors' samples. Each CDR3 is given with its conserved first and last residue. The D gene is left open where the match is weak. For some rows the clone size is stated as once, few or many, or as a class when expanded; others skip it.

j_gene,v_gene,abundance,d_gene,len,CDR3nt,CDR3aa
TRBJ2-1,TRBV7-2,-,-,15,TGTGCCAGCAGCCCGTTTTGGAGCTCCTACAATGAGCAGTTCTTC,CASSPFWSSYNEQFF
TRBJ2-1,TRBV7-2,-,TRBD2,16,TGTGCCAGCAGCTTCCCCGGGACTAGCCGCTACAATGAGCAGTTCTTC,CASSFPGTSRYNEQFF
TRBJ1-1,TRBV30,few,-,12,TGTGCCTGGAGTGTACATCCCACTGAAGCTTTCTTT,CAWSVHPTEAFF
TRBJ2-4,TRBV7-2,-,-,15,TGTGCCAGCAGCTCACGAGCATTAGCCAAAAACATTCAGTACTTC,CASSSRALAKNIQYF
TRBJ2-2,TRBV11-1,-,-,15,TGTGCCAGCAGATCCACCGCGGGGCACACCGGGGAGCTGTTTTTT,CASRSTAGHTGELFF
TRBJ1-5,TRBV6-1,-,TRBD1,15,TGTGCCAGCAGTTCCCAGGGGGAGCTAAATCAGCCCCAGCATTTT,CASSSQGELNQPQHF
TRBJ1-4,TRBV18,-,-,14,TGTGCCAGCTCACCACGAGACAGTAATGAAAAACTGTTTTTT,CASSPRDSNEKLFF
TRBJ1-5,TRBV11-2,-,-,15,TGTGCCAGCAGCTTAAGGGGGTTCAGGAATCAGCCCCAGCATTTT,CASSLRGFRNQPQHF
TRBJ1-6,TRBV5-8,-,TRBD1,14,TGTGCCAGCAGTGGGGACAGGGGTGGTTCACCCCTCCACTTT,CASSGDRGGSPLHF
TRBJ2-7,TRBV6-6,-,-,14,TGTGCCAGCAGGTTTGCCGGGAGCTCCTACGAGCAGTACTTC,CASRFAGSSYEQYF
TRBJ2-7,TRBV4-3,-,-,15,TGCGCCAGCAGCCAAGATGGGCCTGGAGGTTACGAGCAGTACTTC,CASSQDGPGGYEQYF
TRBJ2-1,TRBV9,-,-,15,TGTGCCAGCAGCGTAGTTGGTCTAGCGATCAATGAGCAGTTCTTC,CASSVVGLAINEQFF
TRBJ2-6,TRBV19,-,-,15,TGTGCCAGTAGCCCTCAGGGATTTGGGGCCAACGTCCTGACTTTC,CASSPQGFGANVLTF
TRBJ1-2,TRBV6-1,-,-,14,TGTGCCAGCAGTGAAGTGGCCAGAATCTATGGCTACACCTTC,CASSEVARIYGYTF
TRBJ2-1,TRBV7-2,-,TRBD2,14,TGTGCCAGCAGACCTAGCGGGAGGGCCAATGAGCAGTTCTTC,CASRPSGRANEQFF
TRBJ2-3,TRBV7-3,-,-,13,TGTGCCAGCAGCTTAACCCCAGGCGCGACGCAGTATTTT,CASSLTPGATQYF
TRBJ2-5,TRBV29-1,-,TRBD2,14,TGCAGCGTTTTAGCGGGGGGCTCCCAAGAGACCCAGTACTTC,CSVLAGGSQETQYF
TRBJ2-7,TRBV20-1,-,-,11,TGCAGTGCTGGGGGGATCAGCGAGCAGTACTTC,CSAGGISEQYF
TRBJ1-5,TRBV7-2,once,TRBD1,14,TGTGCCAGCAGCCTCGGGGACAGGGGACAGCCCCAGCATTTT,CASSLGDRGQPQHF
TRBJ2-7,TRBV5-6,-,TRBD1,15,TGTGCCAGCAGCCAAAACAGGGGATTCGGAGACGAGCAGTACTTC,CASSQNRGFGDEQYF
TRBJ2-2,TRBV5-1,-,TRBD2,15,TGCGCCAGCTTTGGGCTAGCGGGAGCCCCCGGGGAGCTGTTTTTT,CASFGLAGAPGELFF
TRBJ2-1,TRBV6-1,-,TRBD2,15,TGTGCCAGCAGTGACCGACTAGCGGGAGAAAATGAGCAGTTCTTC,CASSDRLAGENEQFF
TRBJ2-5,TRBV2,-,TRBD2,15,TGTGCCAGCAGTATTATAGCGGGGCCCCAAGAGACCCAGTACTTC,CASSIIAGPQETQYF
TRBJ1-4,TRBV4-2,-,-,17,TGTGCCAGCAGCCAAGATACGAGGCGGCAGTTTAATGAAAAACTGTTTTTT,CASSQDTRRQFNEKLFF
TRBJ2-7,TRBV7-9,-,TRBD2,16,TGTGCCAGCAGCTCTCCGGGACTAGCGGGAGCCCACGAGCAGTACTTC,CASSSPGLAGAHEQYF
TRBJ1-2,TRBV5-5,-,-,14,TGTGCCAGCAGCTTGGTCCTGGGGGCGAAGGGCTACACCTTC,CASSLVLGAKGYTF
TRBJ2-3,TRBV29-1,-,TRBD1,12,TGCAGCGTTGGGATGGACAGGGGGCTTGTGTATTTT,CSVGMDRGLVYF
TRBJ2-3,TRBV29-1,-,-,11,TGCAGCGTTTTGTGGAGGAATACGCAGTATTTT,CSVLWRNTQYF
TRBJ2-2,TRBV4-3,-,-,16,TGCGCCAGCAGCCGGGACTTCAGATCGCGCACCGGGGAGCTGTTTTTT,CASSRDFRSRTGELFF
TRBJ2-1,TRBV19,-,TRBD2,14,TGTGCCAGTAGTTTTGGCGGGAGCCGGGGTGAGCAGTTCTTC,CASSFGGSRGEQFF
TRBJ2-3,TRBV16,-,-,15,TGTGCCAGCAGCCAATCGAGGGGGACTATGGATACGCAGTATTTT,CASSQSRGTMDTQYF
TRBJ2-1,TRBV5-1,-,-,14,TGCGCCAGCAGCTCCGCAGGGCCCTCCCCTGAGCAGTTCTTC,CASSSAGPSPEQFF
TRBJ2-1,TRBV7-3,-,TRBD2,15,TGTGCCAGCAGCTTACTAGCGGGCCCCGCCAATGAGCAGTTCTTC,CASSLLAGPANEQFF
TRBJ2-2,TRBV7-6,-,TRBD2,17,TGTGCCAGCAGCAGTGGTAGGGTAGCGGGAGTGGCCGGGGAGCTGTTTTTT,CASSSGRVAGVAGELFF
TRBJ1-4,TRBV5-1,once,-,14,TGCGCCAGCAGCTTCATGTACAGGAATGAAAAACTGTTTTTT,CASSFMYRNEKLFF
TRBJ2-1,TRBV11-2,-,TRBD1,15,TGTGCCAGCAGCCCACGCCAGGGGGCGTGGAATGAGCAGTTCTTC,CASSPRQGAWNEQFF
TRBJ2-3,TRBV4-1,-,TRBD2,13,TGCGCCAGCAGCCAAGGGGGAGGGAATACGCAGTATTTT,CASSQGGGNTQYF
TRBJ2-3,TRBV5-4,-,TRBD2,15,TGTGCCAGCAGTCTAGCGGGAGGCCCGGGAGATACGCAGTATTTT,CASSLAGGPGDTQYF
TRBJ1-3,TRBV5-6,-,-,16,TGTGCCAGCAGCCGCATATCTGGGGGCAACGGAAACACCATATATTTT,CASSRISGGNGNTIYF
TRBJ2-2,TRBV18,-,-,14,TGTGCCAGCTCACAGGGGGTAGACACCGGGGAGCTGTTTTTT,CASSQGVDTGELFF
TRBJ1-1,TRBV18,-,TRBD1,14,TGTGCCAGCTCCCAGGGGGCAGGGAACACTGAAGCTTTCTTT,CASSQGAGNTEAFF
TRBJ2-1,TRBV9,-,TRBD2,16,TGTGCCAGCAGCGTAGGTGGGACTAGCGGATACAATGAGCAGTTCTTC,CASSVGGTSGYNEQFF
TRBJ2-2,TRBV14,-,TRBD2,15,TGTGCCAGTGCACGGACTAGCAGATACACCGGGGAGCTGTTTTTT,CASARTSRYTGELFF
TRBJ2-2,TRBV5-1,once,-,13,TGCGCCAGCAGCTTCGAGGGAACCGGGGAGCTGTTTTTT,CASSFEGTGELFF
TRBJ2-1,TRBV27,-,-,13,TGTGCCAGCAGCCCACTTACTAGCAATGAGCAGTTCTTC,CASSPLTSNEQFF
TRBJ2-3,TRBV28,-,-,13,TGTGCCAGCAGCGCGGGCGGGACAGATACGCAGTATTTT,CASSAGGTDTQYF
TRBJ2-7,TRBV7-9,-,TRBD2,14,TGTGCCAGCAGCCGAACTAGCGGGGGAGACGAGCAGTACTTC,CASSRTSGGDEQYF
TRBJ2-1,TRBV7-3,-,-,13,TGTGCCAGCAGCACCCGCGGGGACAATGAGCAGTTCTTC,CASSTRGDNEQFF